This record concerns one T cell receptor beta chain sequence. Its antigen is not identified. The sample originates from a study of neurological immune-mediated disorders. This CDR3 region has 15 residues. Per the germline V gene, CDR1 is MNHNY and CDR2 is SVGAGI (reference sequence). V was trimmed by 2 bases and J by 10 bases, leaving 20 bases between them. Each CDR3 protein gets one entry after TCRdb re-called the 5' RACE reads with MiXCR. The data show more than 60,000 distinct CDR3 sequences, 3% to 4% seen once. Notes on the study in general: Because no CDR3 amino acid sequences were shared across subjects by expanded clones, private repertoires were suggested in all groups.

The sample comprised PBMCs. This TCR came from a woman aged 50 to 60 with multiple sclerosis. This chain joins TRBV6-6 and TRBJ1-1, with a possible D match to TRBD1 (6 bases). This CDR3 reads CASSYVSPMGAGAFF. The CDR3 DNA reads as TGTGCCAGCAGTTACGTTTCCCCGATGGGGGCAGGAGCTTTCTTT.